Following are 31 T cell receptor beta chains from one sample sequenced in a study of identical twins. TCRdb called the 5' RACE reads again in MiXCR, with one record for every CDR3 protein. The data show fewer than 550,000 distinct CDR3 sequences, roughly an eighth seen once. Another study also made use of these data, one on yellow fever vaccine responses in identical twins.

The sample was CD4+ T cells sorted from blood. The receptors derive from a woman aged 18-29 years in good health.

This clonotype turned up a few times. This chain uses TRBV12-3 or TRBV12-4 with TRBJ2-7; D might be TRBD2 (5 bases). The V gene lost 3 bases and the J gene lost 3 bases, with 18 bases spanning the gap. The CDR3 spans 16 residues. This chain's CDR3 is CASSFGRTGLSYEQYF. CDR3 DNA sequence: TGTGCCAGCAGTTTCGGTCGGACTGGACTTAGCTACGAGCAGTACTTC.

The chain is built from TRBV7-3 and TRBJ2-3; 7 bases match TRBD1. J gave up 6 bases and V 6 bases, and 9 bases lay outside the gene matches. Germline CDR1 reads SGHTA; CDR2 reads FQGTGA. The CDR3 is 14 residues long. DNA for the CDR3: TGTGCCAGCAGATTAGCAGGGGGAATGGATACGCAGTATTTT. Translated, it gives CASRLAGGMDTQYF. Based on the CDR3 plus reference TRBV7-3 and TRBJ2-3, the full variable domain is GAGVSQTPSNKVTEKGKYVELRCDPISGHTALYWYRQSLGQGPEFLIYFQGTGAADDSGLPNDRFFAVRPEGSVSTLKIQRTERGDSAVYLCASRLAGGMDTQYFGPGTRLTVL.

This clonotype has a handful of counts. This chain uses TRBV29-1 with TRBJ2-6; D gene unclear. There are 12 residues in the CDR3. V was cut by 7 bases and J by 1 base, with 5 bases left in between. Per the germline V gene, CDR1 is SQVTM and CDR2 is ANQGSEA. CDR3 DNA sequence: TGCAGCGCCCCGTCTGGGGCCAACGTCCTGACTTTC. Protein: CSAPSGANVLTF.

A note on this clonotype: This CDR3 fails to terminate in the conserved phenylalanine or tryptophan, so it likely reflects a read error. V gene TRBV5-1 combines with J gene TRBJ2-7; D is possibly TRBD1 (6 bases). There are 14 residues in the CDR3. V gave up 5 bases and J gave up 3 bases, with 15 bases separating them. CDR1 and CDR2 (germline): SGHRS, YFSETQ. CDR3 loop: CASSSGAQLYEQYL. CDR3 DNA sequence: TGCGCCAGCAGTTCAGGGGCCCAACTCTACGAGCAGTACCTC.

The table lists this clonotype with a few counts. This chain connects TRBV5-6 to TRBJ2-1; D ambiguous. Germline V CDR1 and CDR2: SGHDT, YYEEEE. The V and J ends lost 0 bases and 5 bases respectively, with 6 bases between them. The CDR3 is 13 amino acids. CDR3: CASSLGRHNEQFF. In nucleotides, the CDR3 is TGTGCCAGCAGCTTGGGGCGGCACAATGAGCAGTTCTTC.

The sample holds many counts of this clonotype. The V gene is TRBV2, the J gene TRBJ2-7, with a weak D call TRBD2 (5 bases). Looked up from germline, CDR1 is SNHLY and CDR2 is FYNNEI. The CDR3 length is 15 residues. V dropped 1 base and J dropped 0 bases, with 10 bases sitting between them. CDR3 protein: CASSEGTVSSYEQYF. The CDR3 coding sequence is TGTGCCAGCAGTGAAGGGACTGTTAGCTCCTACGAGCAGTACTTC.

The genes are TRBV9 and TRBJ2-5, with 16 bases identical to TRBD2. The V gene end was trimmed by 0 bases and the J gene end by 5 bases; junction bases not matched to a gene: 10. Germline CDR1 and CDR2: SGDLS and YYNGEE. The CDR3 runs 19 residues. CDR3 sequence: CASSVATRGLAGGRETQYF. The CDR3 bases are TGTGCCAGCAGCGTAGCTACACGGGGACTAGCGGGGGGGCGGGAGACCCAGTACTTC.

This clonotype was seen only a few times. The CDR3 sequence is CSVVGAGGPSTGELFF. The DNA of the CDR3 is TGCAGCGTTGTGGGGGCGGGGGGGCCCTCCACCGGGGAGCTGTTTTTT. The J gene is TRBJ2-2, the V gene TRBV29-1, with 9 bases that match TRBD2. V dropped 4 bases and J dropped 4; count of bases not matched to a gene: 10. The germline V gene has CDR1 SQVTM and CDR2 ANQGSEA. CDR3 size: 16 residues.

This chain joins TRBV5-1 and TRBJ2-1; 11 positions agree with TRBD2. This CDR3 region has 15 residues. V dropped 4 bases and J dropped 6; count of bases not matched to a gene: 6. CDR1 and CDR2 (germline): SGHRS, YFSETQ. The CDR3 DNA reads as TGCGCCAGCAGCCCTGTAGCGGGAGGGGTCAATGAGCAGTTCTTC. Translating gives CASSPVAGGVNEQFF.

This clonotype showed up just a few times. The rearrangement joins TRBV25-1 to TRBJ2-3; weak D call: TRBD1 (6 bases). Trimming left V 0 bases short and J 8 bases short, with 21 bases between. The CDR3 contains 17 residues. Germline CDR1 is MGHDK and CDR2 is SYGVNS. CDR3 coding DNA: TGTGCCAGCAGTGAATACCTACTAGGAAAGGGGGTTTCTACGCAGTATTTT. This translates into CASSEYLLGKGVSTQYF.

For this clonotype: One junction end disagrees with the germline gene, perhaps due to a read error. The rearrangement links TRBV11-3 to TRBJ2-1; D is ambiguous. This CDR3 spans 8 amino acids. The V gene's germline CDR1 is SGHNT and CDR2 YENEEA. The CDR3 loop is CASSLGPF. The CDR3 nucleotides read TGTGCCAGCAGCTTAGGCCCTTTC.

The J gene is TRBJ2-3, the V gene TRBV20-1, with 10 bases aligning to TRBD2. The length of the CDR3 is 17 residues. The ends lost 1 base at V and 6 bases at J; junction bases unmatched: 13. From germline, CDR1 is DFQATT and CDR2 SNEGSKA (reference sequence). The CDR3 region has the DNA TGCAGTGCTAGAGTAGGGGAGCTAGCGGGAGTCCACGATACGCAGTATTTT. It codes for CSARVGELAGVHDTQYF.

This clonotype was picked up many times. V and J are TRBV12-3 or TRBV12-4 and TRBJ2-2; TRBD2 matches at 8 bases. With V trimmed by 7 bases and J by 6 bases, 7 bases remained unmatched. The CDR3 is 14 residues long. The CDR3 coding sequence is TGTGCCAGCAAATTCGGGGGGGGGCCCGGGGAGCTGTTTTTT. The encoded protein is CASKFGGGPGELFF.

This clonotype has only a few counts. This chain joins TRBV9 and TRBJ2-5, with D maybe TRBD1 (6 bases). CDR1 is SGDLS and CDR2 is YYNGEE in the germline V gene. The CDR3 is 17 residues long. The ends were cut back, 3 bases at V and 1 base at J, with 19 bases in the middle. The CDR3 reads CASSAGVLAGTQETQYF. The CDR3 coding sequence is TGTGCCAGCAGCGCAGGGGTTTTGGCGGGCACCCAAGAGACCCAGTACTTC.

The genes are TRBV10-2 and TRBJ1-1; D call uncertain. The CDR3 contains 14 residues. CDR1 WSHSY and CDR2 SAAADI come from the germline V gene. Trimming took off 3 bases at V and 0 bases at J, with 8 bases between the two ends. This CDR3 reads CASSESQLNTEAFF. In DNA form, the CDR3 reads TGCGCCAGCAGTGAAAGTCAGTTGAACACTGAAGCTTTCTTT.

The chain carries TRBV20-1 and TRBJ1-2; D is unclear. Trimming removed 1 base at V and 4 bases at J, with 7 bases between. Looked up from germline, CDR1 is DFQATT and CDR2 is SNEGSKA (reference sequence). The CDR3 sequence is 12 residues long. The CDR3 loop is CSARGGSYGYTF. The CDR3 nucleotides read TGCAGTGCTAGAGGTGGGAGCTATGGCTACACCTTC.

This clonotype was recorded a few times. This chain uses TRBV12-3 or TRBV12-4 with TRBJ1-1; D remains ambiguous. The CDR3 consists of 15 residues. The V gene lost 7 bases and the J gene lost 0 bases, with 15 bases spanning the gap. CDR3 loop: CASKLAVHMNTEAFF. The CDR3 region has the DNA TGTGCCAGCAAGCTCGCAGTACACATGAACACTGAAGCTTTCTTT.

This clonotype appeared many times. V is TRBV5-5 and J is TRBJ2-1; TRBD1 matches 7 bases. Germline V gene data show CDR1 as SGHKS and CDR2 as YYEKEE (reference sequence). Losses at the gene ends were 2 bases for V and 9 bases for J; bases not matched to a gene: 11. The CDR3 sequence is 15 residues long. The CDR3 nucleotides are TGTGCCAGCAGCTTCGCCGGGACAGAATTATCTGAGCAGTTCTTC. Translated, it gives CASSFAGTELSEQFF.

As to this clonotype: One end of the junction varies from germline; a read error may be responsible. The chain recombines TRBV6-5 with TRBJ2-2; the D gene is possibly TRBD1 (6 bases). CDR3 size: 15 residues. The germline V gene encodes CDR1 MNHEY and CDR2 SVGAGI. The CDR3 DNA follows: TGTGCCAGAAGTTACCAACCACAGGGAGTCGGGGAGCTGTTTTTT. Its protein is CARSYQPQGVGELFF.

This clonotype was seen many times. The V call is TRBV5-6, the J call TRBJ1-5; D remains ambiguous. Trimming cost V 4 bases and J 4 bases, with 12 bases left between them. There are 14 residues in the CDR3. Germline V CDR1 and CDR2: SGHDT, YYEEEE. The CDR3 bases are TGTGCCAGCAGCCAAGGAATCCGGAATCAGCCCCAGCATTTT. This codes for CASSQGIRNQPQHF.

This clonotype has a count of ten or more. The chain has TRBV6-2 or TRBV6-3 and TRBJ2-7; D gene uncertain. V was cut by 2 bases and J by 3 bases, with 5 bases left in between. The germline CDR1 and CDR2 sequences are MNHEY and SVGEGT. This CDR3 is 12 amino acids long. The CDR3 region is CASSYPRYEQYF. The CDR3 bases are TGTGCCAGCAGTTACCCCCGCTACGAGCAGTACTTC.

The CDR3 sequence: CASSSPGARTEAFF. CDR3 nucleotide sequence: TGTGCCAGCAGTTCGCCGGGGGCGCGAACTGAAGCTTTCTTT. The V call is TRBV28, the J call TRBJ1-1, with D possibly being TRBD1 (6 bases). CDR3 size: 14 residues. The germline V gene has CDR1 MDHEN and CDR2 SYDVKM. Between the trimmed V and J ends, which lost 4 bases and 5 bases, there was a span of 14 bases. Complete variable domain (other parts from reference TRBV28 and TRBJ1-1): DVKVTQSSRYLVKRTGEKVFLECVQDMDHENMFWYRQDPGLGLRLIYFSYDVKMKEKGDIPEGYSVSREKKERFSLILESASTNQTSMYLCASSSPGARTEAFFGQGTRLTVV.

The CDR3 nucleotides are TGTGCCAGCAGTTTAAAGGACGGGGCCTACGAGCAGTACTTC. Its protein product is CASSLKDGAYEQYF. V is TRBV12-3 or TRBV12-4 and J is TRBJ2-7; possibly TRBD2 for D (5 bases). There are 14 residues in the CDR3. The V end lost 2 bases, the J end lost 2 bases, and 10 bases lay between the germline ends.

This clonotype was detected a few times. The chain joins TRBV7-9 to TRBJ2-2; tentative D call: TRBD1 (5 bases). The CDR3 length is 16 residues. Germline V CDR1 and CDR2: SEHNR, FQNEAQ (reference sequence). The ends were cut back, 5 bases at V and 4 bases at J, with 17 bases in the middle. CDR3 nucleotide sequence: TGTGCCAGCAGCCCCCCGACAGCTCTACCCACCGGGGAGCTGTTTTTT. Translated: CASSPPTALPTGELFF. The full variable domain, completed using reference TRBV7-9 and TRBJ2-2, is DTGVSQNPRHKITKRGQNVTFRCDPISEHNRLYWYRQTLGQGPEFLTYFQNEAQLEKSRLLSDRFSAERPKGSFSTLEIQRTEQGDSAMYLCASSPPTALPTGELFFGEGSRLTVL.

This clonotype was observed a handful of times. The chain couples TRBV18 to TRBJ2-3; D remains unclear. The germline CDR1 and CDR2 sequences are KGHSH and LQKENI. The CDR3 has 11 amino acids. The V end was cut by 2 bases, the J end by 6 bases, with 3 bases between. The CDR3, as DNA: TGTGCCAGCTCACCAATGGATACGCAGTATTTT. Protein product: CASSPMDTQYF.

This clonotype was detected a few times. The genes are TRBV5-6 and TRBJ1-6, with unresolved D. The CDR3 is made up of 15 amino acids. CDR1 SGHDT and CDR2 YYEEEE come from the germline V gene. V lost 2 bases, J lost 7 bases, and 13 bases lay in between. CDR3 loop: CASSFRNSQNSPLHF. The CDR3 DNA follows: TGTGCCAGCAGCTTCAGGAACAGTCAAAATTCACCCCTCCACTTT.

This clonotype turned up a few times. The rearrangement uses TRBV11-2 and TRBJ2-7; the D gene could be TRBD1 or TRBD2 (5 bases each). Germline-derived CDR1 and CDR2 are SGHAT and FQNNGV. V was shortened by 5 bases and J by 3 bases, with 14 bases between the two germline ends. CDR3 size: 14 residues. The chain's CDR3 is CASSLERGGYEQYF. The DNA for the CDR3 is TGTGCCAGCAGCCTCGAACGGGGCGGCTACGAGCAGTACTTC.

This clonotype was picked up many times. This CDR3 reads CASSPAGANEKLFF. In nucleotides, the CDR3 is TGCGCCAGCAGCCCTGCGGGTGCAAATGAAAAACTGTTTTTT. The chain uses TRBV5-1 and TRBJ1-4; no clear D. The V gene's germline CDR1 is SGHRS and CDR2 YFSETQ. V shed 4 bases and J shed 5 bases, with 12 bases lying between them. This CDR3 spans 14 amino acids.

This chain joins TRBV10-3 and TRBJ2-3, with D unclear. This CDR3 region has 12 residues. V lost 6 bases, J lost 3 bases, and 7 bases lay in between. Germline values: CDR1 ENHRY, CDR2 SYGVKD. CDR3 protein: CAISARTDTQYF. DNA of the CDR3: TGTGCCATCAGCGCCAGGACAGATACGCAGTATTTT.

This clonotype was counted a few times. J is TRBJ1-6 and V is TRBV27; 7 nucleotides agree with TRBD1. From germline, CDR1 is MNHEY and CDR2 SMNVEV (reference sequence). V lost 6 bases to trimming and J lost 7 bases; unmatched junction nucleotides: 3. CDR3 length: 13 residues. The CDR3 loop reads CASRGQRNSPLHF. DNA of the CDR3: TGTGCCAGCAGGGGACAGAGAAATTCACCCCTCCACTTT.

This CDR3 is CASSQEGDSNQPQHF. The CDR3 bases are TGTGCCAGCAGCCAAGAGGGGGATAGCAATCAGCCCCAGCATTTT. This chain joins TRBV4-2 and TRBJ1-5, with D perhaps matching TRBD1 (5 bases). Germline loops: CDR1 LGHNA, CDR2 YNFKEQ. This CDR3 region has 15 residues. V shed 0 bases and J shed 0 bases, with 6 bases lying between them.